This TCR beta chain was sequenced for a study of shared clonotypes between healthy human individuals. Study observations and caveats: An anticipated effect of sequencing depth on clonotype sharing among donors was recognized. With a few donors compared, 4% to 5% of naive CD4 clonotypes were shared.

To note about this clone: Its cognate antigen is unknown.

The CDR3 is 13 amino acids. V shed 4 bases and J 8 bases; nucleotides not matched to a gene: 4. Germline CDR1 is MDHEN and CDR2 is SYDVKM. It was CD45RO-negative cells, positively selected for CCR7, that made up naive CD8 cells, with terminally differentiated effector memory CD45RA+ cells excluded. TCRdb keeps only in-frame clones here, not all; method: immunoSEQ multiplex PCR. The sample consists of over 2,000,000 clones, just over 90% of them appearing once. Sequencing was performed on naive CD8+ T cells from PBMCs. The V gene is TRBV28, the J gene TRBJ1-5, with 8 bases matching TRBD1. This receptor was obtained from a man aged 18 to 29 in good health. Some clones in this sample may be carry-over from other donors' samples. Written as DNA, the CDR3 is TGTGCCAGCAGTTCAGGGGGCTGGAAGCCCCAGCATTTT. Translating it yields CASSSGGWKPQHF.